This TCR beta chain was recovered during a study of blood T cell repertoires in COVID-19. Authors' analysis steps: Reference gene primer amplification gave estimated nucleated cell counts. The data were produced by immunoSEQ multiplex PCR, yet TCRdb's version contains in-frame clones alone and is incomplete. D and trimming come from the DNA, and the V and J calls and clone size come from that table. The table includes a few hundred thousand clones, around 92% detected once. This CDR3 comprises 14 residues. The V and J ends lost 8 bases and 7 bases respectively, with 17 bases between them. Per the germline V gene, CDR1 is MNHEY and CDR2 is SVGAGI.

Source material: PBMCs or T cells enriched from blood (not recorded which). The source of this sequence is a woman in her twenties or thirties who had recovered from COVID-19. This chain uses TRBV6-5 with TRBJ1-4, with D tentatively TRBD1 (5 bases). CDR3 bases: TGTGCCAGCGGCCGCCAGGGAAGTCGTGAAAAACTGTTTTTT. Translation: CASGRQGSREKLFF.